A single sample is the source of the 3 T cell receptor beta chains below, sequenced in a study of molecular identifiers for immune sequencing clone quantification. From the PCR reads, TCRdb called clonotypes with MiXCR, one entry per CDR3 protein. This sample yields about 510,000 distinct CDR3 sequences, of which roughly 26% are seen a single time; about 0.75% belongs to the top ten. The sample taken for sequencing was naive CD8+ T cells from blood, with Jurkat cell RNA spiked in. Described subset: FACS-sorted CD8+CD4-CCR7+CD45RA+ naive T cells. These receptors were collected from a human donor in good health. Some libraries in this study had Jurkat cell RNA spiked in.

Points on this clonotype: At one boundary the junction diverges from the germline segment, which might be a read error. The CDR3 region has the DNA TGCAGCGGGTGGGTGCCCCAGCGGGGGGCCCGCCCAGATACGCCGTATTTT. It yields the protein CSGWVPQRGARPDTPYF. This chain joins TRBV29-1 and TRBJ2-3, with 9 bases aligning to TRBD2. Germline values: CDR1 SQVTM, CDR2 ANQGSEA. The CDR3 runs 17 residues.

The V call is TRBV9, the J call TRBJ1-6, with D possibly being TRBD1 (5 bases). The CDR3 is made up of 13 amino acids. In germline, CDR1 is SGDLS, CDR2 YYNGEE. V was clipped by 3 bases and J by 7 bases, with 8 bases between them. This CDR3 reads CASSAGANSPLHF. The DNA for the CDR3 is TGTGCCAGCAGCGCCGGGGCCAATTCACCCCTCCACTTT.

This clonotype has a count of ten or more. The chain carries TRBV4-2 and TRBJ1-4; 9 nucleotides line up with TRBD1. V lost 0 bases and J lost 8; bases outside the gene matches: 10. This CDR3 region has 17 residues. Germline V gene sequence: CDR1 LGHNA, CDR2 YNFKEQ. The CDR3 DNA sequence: TGTGCCAGCAGCCAAGAATATACCGGGACAGGGAGGGAAAAACTGTTTTTT. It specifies CASSQEYTGTGREKLFF.